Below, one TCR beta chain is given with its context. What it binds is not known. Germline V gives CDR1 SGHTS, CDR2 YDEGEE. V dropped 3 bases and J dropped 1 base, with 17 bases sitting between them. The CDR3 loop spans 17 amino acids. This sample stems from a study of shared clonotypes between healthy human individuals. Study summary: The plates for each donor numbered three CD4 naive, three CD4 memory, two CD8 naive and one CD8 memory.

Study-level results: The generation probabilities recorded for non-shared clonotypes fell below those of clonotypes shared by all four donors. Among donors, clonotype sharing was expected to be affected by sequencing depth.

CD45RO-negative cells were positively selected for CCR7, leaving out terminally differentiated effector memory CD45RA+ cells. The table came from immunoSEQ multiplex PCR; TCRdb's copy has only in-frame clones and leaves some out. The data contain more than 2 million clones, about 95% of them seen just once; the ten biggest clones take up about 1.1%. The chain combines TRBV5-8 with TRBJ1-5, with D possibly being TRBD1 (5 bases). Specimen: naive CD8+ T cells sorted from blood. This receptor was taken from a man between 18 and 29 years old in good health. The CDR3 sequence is CASSSETDVLSNQPQHF. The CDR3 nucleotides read TGTGCCAGCAGCTCCGAGACAGACGTTTTGAGCAATCAGCCCCAGCATTTT.